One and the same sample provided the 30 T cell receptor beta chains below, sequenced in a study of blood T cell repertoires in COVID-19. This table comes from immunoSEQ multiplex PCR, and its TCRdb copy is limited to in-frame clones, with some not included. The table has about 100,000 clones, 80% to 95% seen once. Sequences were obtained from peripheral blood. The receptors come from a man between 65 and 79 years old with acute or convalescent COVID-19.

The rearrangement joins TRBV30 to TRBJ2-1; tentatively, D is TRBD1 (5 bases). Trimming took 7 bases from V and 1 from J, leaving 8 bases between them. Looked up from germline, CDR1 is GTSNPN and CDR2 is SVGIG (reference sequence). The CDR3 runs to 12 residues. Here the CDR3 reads CASQGSYNEQFF. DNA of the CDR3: TGTGCCTCGCAGGGTTCCTACAATGAGCAGTTCTTC.

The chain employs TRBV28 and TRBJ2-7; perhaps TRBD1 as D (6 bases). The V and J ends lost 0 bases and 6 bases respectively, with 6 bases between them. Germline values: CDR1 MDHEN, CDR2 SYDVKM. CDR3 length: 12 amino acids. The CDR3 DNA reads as TGTGCCAGCAGTTTATGGGGGGCCGAGCAGTACTTC. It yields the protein CASSLWGAEQYF.

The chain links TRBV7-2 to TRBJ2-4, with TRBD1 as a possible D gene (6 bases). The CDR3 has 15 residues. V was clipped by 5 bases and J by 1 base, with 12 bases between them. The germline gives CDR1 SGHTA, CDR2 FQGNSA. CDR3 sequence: CASSPGAGAKNIQYF. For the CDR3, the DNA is TGTGCCAGCAGCCCAGGGGCAGGGGCCAAAAACATTCAGTACTTC.

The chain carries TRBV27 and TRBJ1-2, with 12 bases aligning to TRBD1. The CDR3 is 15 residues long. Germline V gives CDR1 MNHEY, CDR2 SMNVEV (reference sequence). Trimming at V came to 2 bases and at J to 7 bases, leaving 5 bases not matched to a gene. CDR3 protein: CASSLGRDRGLGYTF. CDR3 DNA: TGTGCCAGCAGTTTAGGACGGGACAGGGGGCTTGGCTACACCTTC.

CDR3 DNA sequence: TGTGCCAGCAGAATTAGCGGGACGAACACCGGGGAGCTGTTTTTT. This sequence encodes CASRISGTNTGELFF. The V call is TRBV6-5, the J call TRBJ2-2; 8 nucleotides line up with TRBD2. CDR1 MNHEY and CDR2 SVGAGI come from the germline V gene. CDR3 size: 15 residues. V shed 6 bases, J shed 0 bases, and the junction held 3 bases outside the gene matches.

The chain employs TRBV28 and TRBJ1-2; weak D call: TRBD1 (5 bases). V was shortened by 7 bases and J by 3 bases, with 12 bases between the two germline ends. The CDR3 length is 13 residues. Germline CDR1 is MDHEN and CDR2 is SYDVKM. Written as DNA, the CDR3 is TGTGCCAGCACTTGGGGGGAACACTATGGCTACACCTTC. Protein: CASTWGEHYGYTF.

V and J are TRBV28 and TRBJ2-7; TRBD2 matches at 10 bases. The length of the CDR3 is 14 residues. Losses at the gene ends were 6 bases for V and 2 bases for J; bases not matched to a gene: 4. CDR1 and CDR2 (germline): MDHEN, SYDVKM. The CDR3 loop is CASRRAGGTYEQYF. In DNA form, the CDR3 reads TGTGCCAGCAGGAGAGCGGGAGGGACCTACGAGCAGTACTTC.

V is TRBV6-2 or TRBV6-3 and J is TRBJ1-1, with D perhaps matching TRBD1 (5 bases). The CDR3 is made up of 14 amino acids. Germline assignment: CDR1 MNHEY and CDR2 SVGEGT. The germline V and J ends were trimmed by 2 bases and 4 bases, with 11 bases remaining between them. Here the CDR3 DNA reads TGTGCCAGCAGTTACGGACGGGGGGTCACTGAAGCTTTCTTT. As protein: CASSYGRGVTEAFF.

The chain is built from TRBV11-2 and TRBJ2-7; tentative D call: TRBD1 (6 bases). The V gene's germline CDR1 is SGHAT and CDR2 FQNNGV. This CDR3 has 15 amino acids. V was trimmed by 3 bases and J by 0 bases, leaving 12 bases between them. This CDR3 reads CASSFEGVRSYEQYF. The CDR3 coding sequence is TGTGCCAGCAGCTTTGAGGGGGTCCGCTCCTACGAGCAGTACTTC.

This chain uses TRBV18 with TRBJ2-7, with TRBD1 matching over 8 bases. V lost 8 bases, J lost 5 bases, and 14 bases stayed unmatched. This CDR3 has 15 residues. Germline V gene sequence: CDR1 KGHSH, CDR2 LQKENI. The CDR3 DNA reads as TGTGCCAGCCGCGGCCTCGGGACAGGTCGGGACGAGCAGTACTTC. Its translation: CASRGLGTGRDEQYF.

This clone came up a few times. CDR3 amino acids: CAISESIQGGSQPQHF. CDR3 coding DNA: TGTGCCATCAGTGAATCGATACAGGGAGGGAGTCAGCCCCAGCATTTT. The chain has TRBV10-3 and TRBJ1-5; possibly TRBD1 for D (6 bases). The CDR3 spans 16 residues. Trimming left V 3 bases short and J 6 bases short, with 18 bases between. Germline V gene lookup returns CDR1 ENHRY and CDR2 SYGVKD.

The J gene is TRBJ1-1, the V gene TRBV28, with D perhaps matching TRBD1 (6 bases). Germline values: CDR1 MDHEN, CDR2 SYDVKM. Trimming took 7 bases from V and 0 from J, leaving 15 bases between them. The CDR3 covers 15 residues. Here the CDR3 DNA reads TGTGCCAGCATCCGAGGCGGGGGCGTGAACACTGAAGCTTTCTTT. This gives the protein CASIRGGGVNTEAFF.

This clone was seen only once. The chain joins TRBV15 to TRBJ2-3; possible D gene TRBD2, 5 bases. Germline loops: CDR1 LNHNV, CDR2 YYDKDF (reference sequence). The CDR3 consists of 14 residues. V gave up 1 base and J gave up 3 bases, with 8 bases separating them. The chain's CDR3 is CATSRVPGTDTQYF. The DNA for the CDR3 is TGTGCCACCAGCAGAGTCCCGGGGACAGATACGCAGTATTTT.

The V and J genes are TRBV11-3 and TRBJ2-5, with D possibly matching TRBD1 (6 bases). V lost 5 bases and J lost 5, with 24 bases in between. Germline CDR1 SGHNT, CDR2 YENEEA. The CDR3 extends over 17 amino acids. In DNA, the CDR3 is TGTGCCAGCAGCCCGAGTGGGTTCCGGACAGTGAGCGAGACCCAGTACTTC. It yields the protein CASSPSGFRTVSETQYF.

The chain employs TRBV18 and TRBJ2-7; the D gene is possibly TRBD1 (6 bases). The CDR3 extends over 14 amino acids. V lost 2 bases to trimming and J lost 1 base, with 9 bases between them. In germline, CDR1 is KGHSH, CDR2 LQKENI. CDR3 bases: TGTGCCAGCTCACCAGGCCAGGGGTCCTACGAGCAGTACTTC. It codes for CASSPGQGSYEQYF.

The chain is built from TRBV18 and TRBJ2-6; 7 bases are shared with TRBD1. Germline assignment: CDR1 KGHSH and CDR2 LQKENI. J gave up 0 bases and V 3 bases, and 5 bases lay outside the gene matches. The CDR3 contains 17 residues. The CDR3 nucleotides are TGTGCCAGCTCACCCGGACAGGTCGTCTCTGGGGCCAACGTCCTGACTTTC. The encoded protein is CASSPGQVVSGANVLTF.

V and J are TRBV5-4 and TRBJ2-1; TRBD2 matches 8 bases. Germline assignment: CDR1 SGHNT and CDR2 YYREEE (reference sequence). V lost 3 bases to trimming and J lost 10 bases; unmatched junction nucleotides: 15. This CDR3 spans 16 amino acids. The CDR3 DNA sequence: TGTGCCAGCAGCTGGGGGGGTTCGGGACTAGAGGGAGAGCAGTTCTTC. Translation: CASSWGGSGLEGEQFF.

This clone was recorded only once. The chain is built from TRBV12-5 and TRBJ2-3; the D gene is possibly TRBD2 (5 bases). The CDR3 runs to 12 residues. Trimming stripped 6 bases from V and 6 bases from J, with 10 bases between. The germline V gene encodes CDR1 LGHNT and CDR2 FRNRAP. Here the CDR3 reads CASGGGRDTQYF. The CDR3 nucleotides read TGTGCTAGTGGGGGCGGGCGGGATACGCAGTATTTT. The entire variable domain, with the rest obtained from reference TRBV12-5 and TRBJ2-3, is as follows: DARVTQTPRHKVTEMGQEVTMRCQPILGHNTVFWYRQTMMQGLELLAYFRNRAPLDDSGMPKDRFSAEMPDATLATLKIQPSEPRDSAVYFCASGGGRDTQYFGPGTRLTVL.

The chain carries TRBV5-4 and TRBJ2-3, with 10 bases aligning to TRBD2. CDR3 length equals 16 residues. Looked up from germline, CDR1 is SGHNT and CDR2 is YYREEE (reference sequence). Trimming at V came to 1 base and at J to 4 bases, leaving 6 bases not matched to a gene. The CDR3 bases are TGTGCCAGCAGCTTGAAGCGGGAGGGCCGGGCAGATACGCAGTATTTT. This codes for CASSLKREGRADTQYF.

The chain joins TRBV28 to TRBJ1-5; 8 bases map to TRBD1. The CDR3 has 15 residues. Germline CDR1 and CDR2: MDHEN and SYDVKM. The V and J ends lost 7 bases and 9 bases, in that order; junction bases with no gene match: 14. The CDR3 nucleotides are TGTGCCAGCACCCTAACCCGGGACAGGCTTAGGCCCCAGCATTTT. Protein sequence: CASTLTRDRLRPQHF.

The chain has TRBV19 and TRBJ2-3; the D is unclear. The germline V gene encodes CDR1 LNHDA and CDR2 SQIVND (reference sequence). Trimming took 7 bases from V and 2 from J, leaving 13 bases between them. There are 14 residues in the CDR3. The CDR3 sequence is CASNYRGSTDTQYF. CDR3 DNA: TGTGCCAGTAATTATCGCGGATCCACAGATACGCAGTATTTT.

The CDR3 protein is CATSRDQPGHPNSPLHF. The CDR3 DNA reads as TGTGCCACCAGCAGAGACCAACCGGGACATCCTAATTCACCCCTCCACTTT. The chain carries TRBV15 and TRBJ1-6, with a possible D match to TRBD1 (6 bases). The CDR3 covers 17 residues. V was clipped by 0 bases and J by 6 bases, with 15 bases between them. CDR1 and CDR2 (germline): LNHNV, YYDKDF (reference sequence).

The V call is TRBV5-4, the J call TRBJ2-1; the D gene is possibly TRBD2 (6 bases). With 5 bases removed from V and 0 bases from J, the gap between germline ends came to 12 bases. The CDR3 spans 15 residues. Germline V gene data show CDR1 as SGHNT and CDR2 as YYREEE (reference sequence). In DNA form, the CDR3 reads TGTGCCAGCAGTAGCGGTGCAAACTCCTACAATGAGCAGTTCTTC. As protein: CASSSGANSYNEQFF.

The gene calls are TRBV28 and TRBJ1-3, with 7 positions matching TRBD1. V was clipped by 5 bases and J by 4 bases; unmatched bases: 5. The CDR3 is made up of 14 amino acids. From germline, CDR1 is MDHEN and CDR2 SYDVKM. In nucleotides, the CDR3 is TGTGCCAGCAGTCTAACAGGGGCCGGAAACACCATATATTTT. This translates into CASSLTGAGNTIYF.

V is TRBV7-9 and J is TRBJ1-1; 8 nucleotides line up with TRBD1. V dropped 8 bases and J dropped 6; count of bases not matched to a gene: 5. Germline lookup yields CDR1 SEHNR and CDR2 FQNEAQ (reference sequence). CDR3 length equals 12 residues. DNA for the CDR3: TGTGCCAGCGCTTTACAGGGGGCTGAAGCTTTCTTT. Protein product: CASALQGAEAFF.

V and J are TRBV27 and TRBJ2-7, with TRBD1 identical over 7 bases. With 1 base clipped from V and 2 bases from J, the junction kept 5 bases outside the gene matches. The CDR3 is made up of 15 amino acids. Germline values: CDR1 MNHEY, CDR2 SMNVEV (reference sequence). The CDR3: CASSLYHRGPYEQYF. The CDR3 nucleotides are TGTGCCAGCAGTTTATACCACAGGGGACCCTACGAGCAGTACTTC.

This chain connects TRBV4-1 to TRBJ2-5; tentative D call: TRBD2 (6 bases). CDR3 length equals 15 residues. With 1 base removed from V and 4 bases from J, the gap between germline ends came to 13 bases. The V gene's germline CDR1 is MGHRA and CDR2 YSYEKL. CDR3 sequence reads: CASSQAPSGGETQYF. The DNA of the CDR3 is TGCGCCAGCAGCCAAGCGCCATCCGGGGGAGAGACCCAGTACTTC.

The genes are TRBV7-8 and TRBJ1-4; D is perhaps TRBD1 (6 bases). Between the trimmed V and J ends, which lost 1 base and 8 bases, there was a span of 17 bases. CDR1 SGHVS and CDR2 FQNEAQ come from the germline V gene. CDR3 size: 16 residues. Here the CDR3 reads CASSLVANREGEKLFF. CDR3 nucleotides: TGTGCCAGCAGCTTAGTAGCTAACAGGGAAGGCGAAAAACTGTTTTTT.

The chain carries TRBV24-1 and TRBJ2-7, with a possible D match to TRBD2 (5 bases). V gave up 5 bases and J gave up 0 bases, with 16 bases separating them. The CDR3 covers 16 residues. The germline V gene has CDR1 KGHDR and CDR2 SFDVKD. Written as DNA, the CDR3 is TGTGCCACCAGTGGACCGGGAAGGCTAGGCTCCTACGAGCAGTACTTC. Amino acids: CATSGPGRLGSYEQYF.

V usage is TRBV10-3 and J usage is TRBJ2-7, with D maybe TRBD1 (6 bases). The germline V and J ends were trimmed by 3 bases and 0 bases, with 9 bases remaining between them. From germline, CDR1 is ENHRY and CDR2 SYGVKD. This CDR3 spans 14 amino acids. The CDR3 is CAISEGQSSYEQYF. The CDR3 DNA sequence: TGTGCCATCAGTGAAGGACAGAGCTCCTACGAGCAGTACTTC.